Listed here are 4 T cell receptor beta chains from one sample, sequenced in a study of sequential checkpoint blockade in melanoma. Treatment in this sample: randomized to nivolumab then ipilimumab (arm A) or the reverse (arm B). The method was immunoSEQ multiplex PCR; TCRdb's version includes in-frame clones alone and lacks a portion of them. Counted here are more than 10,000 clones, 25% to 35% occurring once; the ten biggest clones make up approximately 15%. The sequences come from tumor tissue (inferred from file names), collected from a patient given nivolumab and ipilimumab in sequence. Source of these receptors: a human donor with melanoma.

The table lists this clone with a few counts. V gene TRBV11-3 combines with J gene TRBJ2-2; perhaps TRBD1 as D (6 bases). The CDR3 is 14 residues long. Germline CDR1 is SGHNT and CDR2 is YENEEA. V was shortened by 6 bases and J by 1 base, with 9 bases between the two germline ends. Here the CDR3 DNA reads TGTGCCAGCAGAGCACAGGGGAACACCGGGGAGCTGTTTTTT. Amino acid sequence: CASRAQGNTGELFF.

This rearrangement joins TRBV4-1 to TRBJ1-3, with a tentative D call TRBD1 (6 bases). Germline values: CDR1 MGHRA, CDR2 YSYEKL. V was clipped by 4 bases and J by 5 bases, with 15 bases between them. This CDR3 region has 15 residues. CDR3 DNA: TGCGCCAGCAGCCGACGACAGGTGACTCGAAACACCATATATTTT. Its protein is CASSRRQVTRNTIYF.

Here the CDR3 DNA reads TGTGCCAGTAGTAAAACCCGGGCCGCGAACACCGGGGAGCTGTTTTTT. Translation: CASSKTRAANTGELFF. This rearrangement joins TRBV19 to TRBJ2-2; no definite D call. Trimming pared 4 bases from V and 0 bases from J, leaving 12 bases between. Germline CDR1 and CDR2: LNHDA and SQIVND (reference sequence). This CDR3 is built from 16 residues.

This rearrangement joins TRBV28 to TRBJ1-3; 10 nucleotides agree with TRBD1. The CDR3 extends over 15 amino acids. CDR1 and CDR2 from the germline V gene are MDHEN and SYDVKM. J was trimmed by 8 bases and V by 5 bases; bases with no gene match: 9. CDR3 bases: TGTGCCAGCAGTCCCGCGGGACAGGGGCGGGACACCATATATTTT. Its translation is CASSPAGQGRDTIYF.